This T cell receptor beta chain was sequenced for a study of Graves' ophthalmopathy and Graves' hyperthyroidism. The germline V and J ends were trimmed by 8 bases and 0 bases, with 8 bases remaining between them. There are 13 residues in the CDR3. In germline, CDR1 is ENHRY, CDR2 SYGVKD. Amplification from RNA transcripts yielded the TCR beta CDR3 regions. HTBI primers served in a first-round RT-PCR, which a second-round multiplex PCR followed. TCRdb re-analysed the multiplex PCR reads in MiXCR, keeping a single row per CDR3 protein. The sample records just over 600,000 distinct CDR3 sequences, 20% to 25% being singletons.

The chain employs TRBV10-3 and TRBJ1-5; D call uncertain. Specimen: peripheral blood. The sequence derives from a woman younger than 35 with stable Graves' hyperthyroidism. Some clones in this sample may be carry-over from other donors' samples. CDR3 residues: CAIGLNSNQPQHF. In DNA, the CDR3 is TGTGCCATCGGTCTGAATAGCAATCAGCCCCAGCATTTT.